The clone carrying this TCR beta chain was seen repeatedly, ten times or more. The sample comes from a study of HIV-infected patients and healthy controls. Germline CDR1 SGHTA, CDR2 FQGTGA. The CDR3 extends over 18 amino acids. V was shortened by 5 bases and J by 0 bases, with 20 bases between the two germline ends. TCRdb analysed the 5' RACE reads with MiXCR anew, one entry per CDR3 protein. The sample has tens of thousands of distinct CDR3 sequences, less than 20% seen once. The sequencing input was CD4+ T cells from blood. The TCR sequence derives from a human donor in good health. The rearrangement links TRBV7-3 to TRBJ1-3; no definite D call. CDR3 protein: CASSLRAIARSSGNTIYF. The DNA of the CDR3 is TGTGCCAGCAGCCTACGGGCCATCGCAAGAAGCTCTGGAAACACCATATATTTT.